A single sample gave rise to the 29 T cell receptor beta chains below, sequenced in a study of human T cells and chemical hapten exposure. Noted time point: pre-sensitization, week 0. The treatment denotes: therapeutic diphenylcyclopropenone sensitization with weekly scalp DPC. TCRdb itself ran the RACE reads through MiXCR, one entry per CDR3 protein. The table records some 59,000 distinct CDR3 sequences, over 9% of them present only once. Source: whole blood, taken in connection with sensitization to the hapten diphenylcyclopropenone (DPC). These TCRs come from a woman aged 40 to 55 with alopecia areata. Some clones in this sample may be carry-over from other donors' samples.

The CDR3 DNA sequence: TGTGCCAGCAGCTTACGTTGGGGGAATGGCTACACCTTC. Its protein is CASSLRWGNGYTF. This rearrangement joins TRBV7-2 to TRBJ1-2; a possible D gene is TRBD1 (5 bases). Germline V CDR1 and CDR2: SGHTA, FQGNSA. This CDR3 spans 13 amino acids. With 2 bases removed from V and 6 bases from J, the gap between germline ends came to 10 bases.

There are many counts of this clonotype. The V and J genes are TRBV5-1 and TRBJ2-3, with 8 positions matching TRBD2. Trimming removed 3 bases from V and 2 bases from J; junction bases left unmatched: 11. The CDR3 sequence is 17 residues long. CDR1 is SGHRS, CDR2 YFSETQ, per germline. The CDR3 region has the DNA TGCGCCAGCAGCTCCGGTCCCGAAGCGGGAGCCACAGATACGCAGTATTTT. It translates to CASSSGPEAGATDTQYF.

This clonotype was recorded a few times. The chain is built from TRBV4-3 and TRBJ2-1; the D gene is possibly TRBD2 (5 bases). The CDR3 loop spans 16 amino acids. The germline V gene encodes CDR1 LGHNA and CDR2 YSLEER. The V end was cut by 0 bases, the J end by 0 bases, with 9 bases between. In DNA, the CDR3 is TGCGCCAGCAGCCAAGAGGCTGGGAGCTCCTACAATGAGCAGTTCTTC. This sequence encodes CASSQEAGSSYNEQFF.

Only a few counts were recorded for this clonotype. V is TRBV2 and J is TRBJ1-5; 7 bases align to TRBD1. The V gene's germline CDR1 is SNHLY and CDR2 FYNNEI. V lost 7 bases, J lost 6 bases, and 3 bases stayed unmatched. The CDR3 covers 12 residues. This chain's CDR3 is CASTRGSQPQHF. In DNA form, the CDR3 reads TGTGCCAGCACCAGGGGGTCTCAGCCCCAGCATTTT.

This clonotype was seen a few times. This rearrangement joins TRBV6-5 to TRBJ2-1, with a tentative D call TRBD1 (7 bases). The CDR3 totals 13 residues. Per germline, CDR1 MNHEY and CDR2 SVGAGI. V lost 3 bases and J 8 bases, leaving 11 bases between the germline ends. The CDR3 nucleotides are TGTGCCAGCAGTTATTCAGGGGGGTATGAGCAGTTCTTC. Translated, it gives CASSYSGGYEQFF.

J is TRBJ2-3 and V is TRBV5-5; no firm D call. CDR3 length: 16 amino acids. Trimming left V 6 bases short and J 0 bases short, with 17 bases between. CDR1 and CDR2 (germline): SGHKS, YYEKEE (reference sequence). The DNA of the CDR3 is TGTGCCAGCACCTACCCGGTGTCCCCGAGCACAGATACGCAGTATTTT. Its protein product is CASTYPVSPSTDTQYF.

A word on this clonotype: A much larger clone lies a single base off, so this may be a read error. The rearrangement uses TRBV7-2 and TRBJ2-1; D unresolved. There are 13 residues in the CDR3. Germline V gene lookup returns CDR1 SGHTA and CDR2 FQGNSA. CDR3 DNA: TGTGTCAGCAGCCCCGTCCTCGGAGATGAGCAGTTCTTC. This translates into CVSSPVLGDEQFF.

This clonotype showed up just a few times. This sequence joins TRBV4-1 and TRBJ2-7, with 10 bases aligning to TRBD1. Per the germline V gene, CDR1 is MGHRA and CDR2 is YSYEKL. There are 17 residues in the CDR3. V was clipped by 0 bases and J by 4 bases; unmatched bases: 9. This CDR3 is CASSQEADRGQLYEQYF. CDR3 bases: TGCGCCAGCAGCCAAGAGGCAGACAGGGGGCAGTTATACGAGCAGTACTTC.

This clonotype was seen repeatedly, ten times or more. V and J are TRBV20-1 and TRBJ1-1; no clear D. The CDR3 sequence is 11 residues long. Germline V gives CDR1 DFQATT, CDR2 SNEGSKA (reference sequence). V was pared by 3 bases and J by 5 bases, with 7 bases between. CDR3 in amino acids: CSARSRTEAFF. The CDR3 region has the DNA TGCAGTGCTAGGAGTCGGACTGAAGCTTTCTTT.

This clonotype was found a few times. The rearrangement links TRBV29-1 to TRBJ2-1, with D unclear. Germline V lookup: CDR1 SQVTM, CDR2 ANQGSEA. V gave up 3 bases and J gave up 8 bases, with 11 bases separating them. This CDR3 has 12 residues. Here the CDR3 DNA reads TGCAGCGTTGAGTATATTTCGGATGAGCAGTTCTTC. It encodes CSVEYISDEQFF.

The table lists this clonotype with many counts. V usage is TRBV12-3 or TRBV12-4 and J usage is TRBJ1-1; 9 bases align to TRBD1. Trimming removed 5 bases from V and 1 base from J; junction bases left unmatched: 2. The CDR3 is 14 residues long. The CDR3, as DNA: TGTGCCAGCAGTCCGGGACAGGGGAACACTGAAGCTTTCTTT. This codes for CASSPGQGNTEAFF.

This chain uses TRBV9 with TRBJ2-5; 9 positions agree with TRBD2. This CDR3 contains 16 residues. Trimming cost V 4 bases and J 4 bases; bases outside gene matches: 11. Per the germline V gene, CDR1 is SGDLS and CDR2 is YYNGEE. Here the CDR3 DNA reads TGTGCCAGCAGCTGGCTAGCGGGATTAGGAGGAGAGACCCAGTACTTC. This codes for CASSWLAGLGGETQYF.

This clonotype came up once. The junction does not match germline at one end; this may be a read error. The CDR3 loop is CDSSQLPGLIEAFF. CDR3 DNA sequence: TGTGACAGCAGCCAACTCCCCGGATTAATTGAAGCTTTCTTT. The chain recombines TRBV7-3 with TRBJ1-1; D not resolved. The CDR3 has 14 amino acids. The germline gives CDR1 SGHTA, CDR2 FQGTGA.

This clonotype was seen ten or more times. The CDR3, as DNA: TGTGCCAGCAGCCTACTGACGGACCTCGAGCAGTACTTC. Translating it yields CASSLLTDLEQYF. The chain joins TRBV7-2 to TRBJ2-7, with D hard to call. Trimming took 5 bases from V and 6 from J, leaving 14 bases between them. Germline V lookup: CDR1 SGHTA, CDR2 FQGNSA. The CDR3 has 13 amino acids.

V gene TRBV18 combines with J gene TRBJ2-2, with D perhaps TRBD1 (6 bases). Germline V gene data show CDR1 as KGHSH and CDR2 as LQKENI. The CDR3 is made up of 15 amino acids. V was cut by 5 bases and J by 3 bases, with 13 bases left in between. The CDR3 nucleotides are TGTGCCAGCTCATCCGGACAGACCTACACCGGGGAGCTGTTTTTT. It codes for CASSSGQTYTGELFF.

This clonotype occurred a few times. The chain is built from TRBV6-5 and TRBJ2-7; D is unclear. V gave up 0 bases and J gave up 6 bases, with 9 bases separating them. The germline V gene encodes CDR1 MNHEY and CDR2 SVGAGI. The CDR3 covers 13 residues. The CDR3 DNA follows: TGTGCCAGCAGTTACTCGATCCGCTCCGAGCAGTACTTC. Its protein is CASSYSIRSEQYF.

This clonotype was seen repeatedly, ten times or more. The chain links TRBV20-1 to TRBJ2-7; D possibly corresponds to TRBD1 (6 bases). With 6 bases removed from V and 2 bases from J, the gap between germline ends came to 14 bases. The CDR3 runs 13 residues. CDR1 and CDR2 from the germline V gene are DFQATT and SNEGSKA (reference sequence). In DNA, the CDR3 is TGCAGTGCCATAACGGACAGTGCCTACGAGCAGTACTTC. Encoded protein: CSAITDSAYEQYF.

Ten or more counts support this clonotype. The rearrangement joins TRBV27 to TRBJ1-1, with D unresolved. The V gene lost 3 bases and the J gene lost 8 bases, with 7 bases spanning the gap. In germline, CDR1 is MNHEY, CDR2 SMNVEV (reference sequence). The CDR3 has 11 residues. The CDR3 DNA is TGTGCCAGCAGTTTTTCGGGGGAAGCTTTCTTT. Its protein product is CASSFSGEAFF.

V gene TRBV28 combines with J gene TRBJ1-1; D perhaps matches TRBD1 (5 bases). Deletions cut 10 bases from V and 0 bases from J, with 9 bases between. Germline values: CDR1 MDHEN, CDR2 SYDVKM. The CDR3 runs 12 residues. CDR3 nucleotides: TGTGCCATCAAGGACATGAACACTGAAGCTTTCTTT. Translated, it gives CAIKDMNTEAFF. Full variable domain (missing parts from reference TRBV28 and TRBJ1-1): DVKVTQSSRYLVKRTGEKVFLECVQDMDHENMFWYRQDPGLGLRLIYFSYDVKMKEKGDIPEGYSVSREKKERFSLILESASTNQTSMYLCAIKDMNTEAFFGQGTRLTVV.

This clonotype has at least ten counts. V usage is TRBV29-1 and J usage is TRBJ1-2; possible D gene TRBD1, 6 bases. This CDR3 comprises 14 residues. V was pared by 6 bases and J by 7 bases, with 21 bases between. Germline V CDR1 and CDR2: SQVTM, ANQGSEA. CDR3 in DNA: TGCAGCGTCGCGGAACCGGACAGAGGGCTTGGCTACACCTTC. Translation: CSVAEPDRGLGYTF. Full variable domain (remainder filled in from reference TRBV29-1 and TRBJ1-2): SAVISQKPSRDICQRGTSLTIQCQVDSQVTMMFWYRQQPGQSLTLIATANQGSEATYESGFVIDKFPISRPNLTFSTLTVSNMSPEDSSIYLCSVAEPDRGLGYTFGSGTRLTVV.

This clonotype was counted at least ten times. This chain connects TRBV4-3 to TRBJ1-3, with TRBD1 identical over 9 bases. Germline-derived CDR1 and CDR2 are LGHNA and YSLEER. The CDR3 loop spans 15 amino acids. Trimming removed 1 base from V and 2 bases from J; junction bases left unmatched: 0. This chain's CDR3 is CASSQGQGAGNTIYF. Here the CDR3 DNA reads TGCGCCAGCAGCCAAGGACAGGGGGCTGGAAACACCATATATTTT.

In its sample, this clonotype was seen many times. The chain has TRBV6-4 and TRBJ2-1; D remains unclear. In germline, CDR1 is MRHNA, CDR2 SNTAGT. The CDR3 covers 14 residues. V shed 2 bases and J shed 9 bases, with 14 bases lying between them. CDR3 sequence: CASSDPSTPREQFF. The CDR3 DNA is TGTGCCAGCAGTGACCCATCCACCCCCCGTGAGCAGTTCTTC.

The V and J genes are TRBV7-2 and TRBJ2-7; TRBD1 is a possible D gene (6 bases). Trimming stripped 5 bases from V and 2 bases from J, with 13 bases between. Germline V lookup: CDR1 SGHTA, CDR2 FQGNSA. CDR3 length: 14 residues. CDR3 coding DNA: TGTGCCAGCAGCCGTGACAGGACCGCCTACGAGCAGTACTTC. Translating it yields CASSRDRTAYEQYF. Based on the CDR3 plus reference TRBV7-2 and TRBJ2-7, the full variable domain is GAGVSQSPSNKVTEKGKDVELRCDPISGHTALYWYRQSLGQGLEFLIYFQGNSAPDKSGLPSDRFSAERTGGSVSTLTIQRTQQEDSAVYLCASSRDRTAYEQYFGPGTRLTVT.

The rearrangement links TRBV6-2 or TRBV6-3 to TRBJ1-1; D not resolved. This CDR3 comprises 15 residues. The V gene lost 0 bases and the J gene lost 4 bases, with 12 bases spanning the gap. The germline gives CDR1 MNHEY, CDR2 SVGEGT. The CDR3 spells CASSYSTFGATEAFF. CDR3 bases: TGTGCCAGCAGTTACTCGACGTTTGGTGCCACTGAAGCTTTCTTT.

This clonotype was observed many times. This chain joins TRBV18 and TRBJ1-2, with 9 bases that match TRBD1. Germline V lookup: CDR1 KGHSH, CDR2 LQKENI. Unmatched junction bases numbered 13, after V lost 1 base and J lost 4 bases. The CDR3 runs to 18 residues. The CDR3 region is CASSPLPGAGQGFYGYTF. The DNA of the CDR3 is TGTGCCAGCTCACCACTTCCCGGGGCGGGACAGGGCTTCTATGGCTACACCTTC.

This clonotype appeared many times. The chain is built from TRBV5-1 and TRBJ2-1; D gene uncertain. V was cut by 1 base and J by 0 bases, with 8 bases left in between. The CDR3 sequence is 15 residues long. Germline values: CDR1 SGHRS, CDR2 YFSETQ. CDR3 amino acids: CASSLRLSSYNEQFF. The CDR3 coding sequence is TGCGCCAGCAGCTTGAGACTGAGCTCCTACAATGAGCAGTTCTTC.

V and J are TRBV7-2 and TRBJ2-7; 11 bases match TRBD2. J gave up 6 bases and V 5 bases, and 9 bases lay outside the gene matches. This CDR3 has 15 residues. CDR1 SGHTA and CDR2 FQGNSA come from the germline V gene. The CDR3 here is CASSEPGLAEFEQYF. The CDR3 nucleotides read TGTGCCAGCAGCGAGCCGGGACTAGCGGAATTCGAGCAGTACTTC. Full variable domain (outside the CDR3, taken from reference TRBV7-2 and TRBJ2-7): GAGVSQSPSNKVTEKGKDVELRCDPISGHTALYWYRQSLGQGLEFLIYFQGNSAPDKSGLPSDRFSAERTGGSVSTLTIQRTQQEDSAVYLCASSEPGLAEFEQYFGPGTRLTVT.

The chain recombines TRBV11-2 with TRBJ2-2, with 7 bases matching TRBD2. The junction had 5 bases not matched to a gene; V was cut back by 1 base and J by 0 bases. Germline V CDR1 and CDR2: SGHAT, FQNNGV. The CDR3 has 17 residues. For the CDR3, the DNA is TGTGCCAGCAGCTTAGGAAGGCGGGAGACGAACACCGGGGAGCTGTTTTTT. Translation: CASSLGRRETNTGELFF.

This clonotype was observed a handful of times. The chain uses TRBV6-2 or TRBV6-3 and TRBJ2-7; 8 nucleotides line up with TRBD2. J lost 9 bases, V lost 4 bases, and 11 bases had no gene match. The CDR3 has 14 amino acids. Germline V gene sequence: CDR1 MNHEY, CDR2 SVGEGT. The CDR3 sequence is CASSSPGLGNWQYF. The CDR3 nucleotides are TGTGCCAGCAGTTCCCCGGGACTAGGAAATTGGCAGTACTTC.